Sequencing of this T cell receptor (beta chain) was carried out in a study of shared clonotypes between healthy human individuals. How the authors handled the data: From ImmunoSEQ came sequences covering only the junction and carrying no quality scores, so filtering differed. Some clones are missing from TCRdb's copy, which holds only in-frame ones; the method was immunoSEQ multiplex PCR. The DNA was the basis for D and trimming; V, J and clone size are from that table. The table includes about 1.5 million clones, about 98% detected once. The CDR3 runs to 16 residues. Trimming left V 2 bases short and J 6 bases short, with 18 bases between. Germline V gene sequence: CDR1 SGHTA, CDR2 FQGNSA.

The chain is built from TRBV7-2 and TRBJ2-3; maybe TRBD1 (5 bases). Material for sequencing was naive CD4+ T cells sorted from blood. Subset described: CD45RA+ positively selected. The receptor was isolated from a young man in good health. CDR3 DNA sequence: TGTGCCAGCAGCTTAACTTCTGGATCTGGGGCGGATACGCAGTATTTT. It codes for CASSLTSGSGADTQYF.